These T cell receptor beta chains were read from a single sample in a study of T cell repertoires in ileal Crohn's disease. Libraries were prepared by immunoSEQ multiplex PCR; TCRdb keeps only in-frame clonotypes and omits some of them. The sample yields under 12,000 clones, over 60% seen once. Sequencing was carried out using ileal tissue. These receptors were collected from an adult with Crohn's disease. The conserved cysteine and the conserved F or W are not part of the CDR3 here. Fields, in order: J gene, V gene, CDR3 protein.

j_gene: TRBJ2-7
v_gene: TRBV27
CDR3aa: ASPQSATSGSYEQY

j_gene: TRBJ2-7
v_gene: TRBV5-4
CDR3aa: ASSSPSSEQY

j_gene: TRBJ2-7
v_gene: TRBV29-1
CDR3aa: SVGPRLPYEQY

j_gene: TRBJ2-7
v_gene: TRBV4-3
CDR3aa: ASSQNGTRIGGQY

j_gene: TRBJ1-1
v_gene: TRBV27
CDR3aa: ASSLRQGYTEAF

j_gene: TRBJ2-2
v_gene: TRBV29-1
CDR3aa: SGQGANTGELF

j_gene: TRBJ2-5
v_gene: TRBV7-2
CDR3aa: ASSDYLDGTQY

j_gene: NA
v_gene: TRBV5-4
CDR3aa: ASSLAPSGRPSSYEQY

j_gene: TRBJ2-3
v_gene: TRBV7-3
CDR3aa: ASSLDAAGAWDTQY

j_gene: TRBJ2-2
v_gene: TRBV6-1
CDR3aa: ASSERGGGVTGELF

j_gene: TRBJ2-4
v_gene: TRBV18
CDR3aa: ASSSEADVLKNIQY

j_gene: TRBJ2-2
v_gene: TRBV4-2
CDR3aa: ASSQEGLVTGELF

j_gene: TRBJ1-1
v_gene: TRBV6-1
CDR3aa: ASSRDTNTEAF

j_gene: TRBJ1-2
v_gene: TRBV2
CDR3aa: ASSTQGAGLGGYT

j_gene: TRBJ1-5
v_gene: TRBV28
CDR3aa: ATRAGNQPQH

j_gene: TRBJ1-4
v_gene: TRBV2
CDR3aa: ASSPDRGDEKLF

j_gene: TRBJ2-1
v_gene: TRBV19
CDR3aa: ASSTRTSGHLKEQF

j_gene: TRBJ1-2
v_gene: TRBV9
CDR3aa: ASSVEVAGRSGYT

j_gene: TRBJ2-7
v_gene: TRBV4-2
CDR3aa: ASSQDITSGFYEQY

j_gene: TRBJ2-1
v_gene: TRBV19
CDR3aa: ASTVTRAGGDEQF

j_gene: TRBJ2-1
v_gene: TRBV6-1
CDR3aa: ASRYAETYNEQF

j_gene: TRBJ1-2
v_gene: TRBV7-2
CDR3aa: ASSSHRASYGYT

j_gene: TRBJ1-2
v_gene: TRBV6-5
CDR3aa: ASSYGRLYGYT

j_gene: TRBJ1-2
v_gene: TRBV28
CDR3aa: ASSGDRGNGYT

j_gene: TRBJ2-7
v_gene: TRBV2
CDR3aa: ASSEAGPQY

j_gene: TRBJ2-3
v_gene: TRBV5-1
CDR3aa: ASKTGQGWADTQY

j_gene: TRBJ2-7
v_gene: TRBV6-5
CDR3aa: AASRDRFGSYEQY

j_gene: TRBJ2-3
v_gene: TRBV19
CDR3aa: ASSIGGGSTDTQY

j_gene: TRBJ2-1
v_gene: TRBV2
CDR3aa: ATKKELAGGYNEQF

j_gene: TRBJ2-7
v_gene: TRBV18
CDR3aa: ASSPAGDRRQY

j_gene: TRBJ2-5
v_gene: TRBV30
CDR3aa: AWRSLAVQETQY

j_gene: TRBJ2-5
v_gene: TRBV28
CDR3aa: ASRGQGGKETQY

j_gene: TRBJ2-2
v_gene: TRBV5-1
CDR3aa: ASSLPTSTSGELF

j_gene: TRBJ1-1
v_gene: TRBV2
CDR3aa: ASNRLNTEAF

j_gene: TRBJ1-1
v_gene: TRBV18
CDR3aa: ASSPSGNTEAF

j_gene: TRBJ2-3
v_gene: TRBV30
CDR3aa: AAELSGSAGDTQY

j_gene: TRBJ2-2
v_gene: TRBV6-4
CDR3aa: ASSDNRGNTGELF

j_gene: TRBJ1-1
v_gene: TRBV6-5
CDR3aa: ASSYFGLNTEAF

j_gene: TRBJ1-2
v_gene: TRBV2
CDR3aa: ASSEIGTGGGYT

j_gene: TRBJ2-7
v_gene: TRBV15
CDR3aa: ATSSRRGGSGEQY

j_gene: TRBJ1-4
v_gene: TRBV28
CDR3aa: ASSDQEKLF

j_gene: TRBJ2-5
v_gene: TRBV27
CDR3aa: ASSLYTDQETQY

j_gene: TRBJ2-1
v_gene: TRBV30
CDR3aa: AWSRPGSANEQF

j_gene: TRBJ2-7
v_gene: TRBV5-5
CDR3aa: ASSLAGFPYEQY

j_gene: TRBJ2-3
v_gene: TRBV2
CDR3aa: ASSPTSGRGDTQY

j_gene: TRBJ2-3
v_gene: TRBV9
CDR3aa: ASSVRTGYDTQY